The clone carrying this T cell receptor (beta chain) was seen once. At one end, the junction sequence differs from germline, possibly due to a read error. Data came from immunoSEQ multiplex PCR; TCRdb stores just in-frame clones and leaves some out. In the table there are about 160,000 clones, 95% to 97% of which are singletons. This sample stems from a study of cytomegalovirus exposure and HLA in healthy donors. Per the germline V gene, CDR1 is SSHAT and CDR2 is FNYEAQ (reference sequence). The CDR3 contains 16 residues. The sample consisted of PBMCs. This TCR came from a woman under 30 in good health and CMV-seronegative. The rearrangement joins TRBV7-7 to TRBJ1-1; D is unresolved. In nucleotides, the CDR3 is TGTGCTAGCAGCTTACGGCAATCGGAGAAAGAGACTGAAGCTTTCTTT. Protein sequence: CASSLRQSEKETEAFF.